What follows are 4 T cell receptor beta chains derived from one specimen sequenced in a study of OX40 agonist ivuxolimab in advanced cancers. Using immunoSEQ multiplex PCR, the repertoire was profiled, and TCRdb retains in-frame clones only, with some absent. The data contain 55,000 to 60,000 clones, about 81% of them singletons. Sequenced here: CD4+ or CD8+ T cells sorted from blood, sampled in a trial of the OX40 agonist ivuxolimab. These TCRs come from an adult with an advanced solid tumor such as melanoma, head and neck, liver or kidney cancer.

The V gene is TRBV6-5, the J gene TRBJ2-2; D call uncertain. V was trimmed by 4 bases and J by 4 bases, leaving 13 bases between them. The CDR3 has 15 residues. Germline V gives CDR1 MNHEY, CDR2 SVGAGI. The CDR3 loop reads CASSSEPISTGELFF. CDR3 coding DNA: TGTGCCAGCAGTTCAGAGCCGATATCCACCGGGGAGCTGTTTTTT.

The chain couples TRBV11-2 to TRBJ1-4; the D is unclear. The ends were cut back, 3 bases at V and 2 bases at J, with 7 bases in the middle. Germline V lookup: CDR1 SGHAT, CDR2 FQNNGV. CDR3 length: 14 residues. CDR3 amino acids: CASSLSWTNEKLFF. In DNA, the CDR3 is TGTGCCAGCAGCTTGTCATGGACTAATGAAAAACTGTTTTTT. The full variable domain, its missing parts supplied by reference TRBV11-2 and TRBJ1-4, is EAGVAQSPRYKIIEKRQSVAFWCNPISGHATLYWYQQILGQGPKLLIQFQNNGVVDDSQLPKDRFSAERLKGVDSTLKIQPAKLEDSAVYLCASSLSWTNEKLFFGSGTQLSVL.

V is TRBV21-1 and J is TRBJ2-7; TRBD2, the table's D call, was not compared with the DNA. TRBV21-1 is classified as a pseudogene. The CDR3 contains 16 residues. The CDR3 loop is CASSKIPASGMHEQYF. The CDR3, as DNA: TGTGCCAGCAGCAAAATCCCGGCTAGCGGTATGCACGAGCAGTACTTC.

This sequence joins TRBV6-6 and TRBJ1-5, with 10 bases lining up with TRBD1. The CDR3 length is 14 residues. The V gene end was trimmed by 7 bases and the J gene end by 7 bases; junction bases not matched to a gene: 7. Germline V gene data show CDR1 as MNHNY and CDR2 as SVGAGI (reference sequence). CDR3 nucleotides: TGTGCCAGCACCAAGGGGACAGGGGCCCAGCCCCAGCATTTT. Amino acids: CASTKGTGAQPQHF.